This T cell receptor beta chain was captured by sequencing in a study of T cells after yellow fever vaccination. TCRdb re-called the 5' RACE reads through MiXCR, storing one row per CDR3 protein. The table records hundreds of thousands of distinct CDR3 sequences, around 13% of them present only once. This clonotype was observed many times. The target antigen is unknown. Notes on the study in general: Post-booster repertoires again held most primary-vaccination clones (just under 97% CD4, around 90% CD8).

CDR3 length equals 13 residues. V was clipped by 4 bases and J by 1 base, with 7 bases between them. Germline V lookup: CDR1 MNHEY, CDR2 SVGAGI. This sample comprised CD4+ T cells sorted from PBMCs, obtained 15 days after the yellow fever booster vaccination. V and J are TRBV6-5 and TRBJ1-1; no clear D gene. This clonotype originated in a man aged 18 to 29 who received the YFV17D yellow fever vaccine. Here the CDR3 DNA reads TGTGCCAGCAGTTTCGGAGAGAACACTGAAGCTTTCTTT. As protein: CASSFGENTEAFF.